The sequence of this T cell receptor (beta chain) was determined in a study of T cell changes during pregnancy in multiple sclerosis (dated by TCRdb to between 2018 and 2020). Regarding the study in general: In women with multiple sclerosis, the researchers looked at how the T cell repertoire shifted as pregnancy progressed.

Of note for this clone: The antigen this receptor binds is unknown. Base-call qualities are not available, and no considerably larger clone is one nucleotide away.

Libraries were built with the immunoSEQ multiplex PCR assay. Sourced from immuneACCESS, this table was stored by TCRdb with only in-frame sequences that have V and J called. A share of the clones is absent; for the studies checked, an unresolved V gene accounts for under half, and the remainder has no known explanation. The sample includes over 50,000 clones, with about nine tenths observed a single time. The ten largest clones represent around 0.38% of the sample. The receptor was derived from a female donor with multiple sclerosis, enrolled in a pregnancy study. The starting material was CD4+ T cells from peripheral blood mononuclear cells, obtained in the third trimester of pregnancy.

The DNA sequence follows: TGCGCCAGCAGAGACAAGACATACAATGAGCAGTTCTTC. It encodes CASRDKTYNEQFF. The chain uses TRBV5-1 and TRBJ2-1, with the D gene not confidently named. CDR1 and CDR2 are drawn from the germline V gene: SGHRS, YFSETQ. The CDR3, from cysteine to phenylalanine, totals 13 residues. CDR3 DNA is the only sequence kept; it has 39 bases, read in frame from the first base. The germline ends are 10 bases apart after V is trimmed by 5 bases and J by 4 bases.